This T cell receptor beta chain is from a study of OX40 agonist ivuxolimab in advanced cancers. Whole-study context: Treatment of patients was with ivuxolimab, an agonistic anti-OX40 (CD134) antibody. Study-wide results and caveats: CD8+ T cells averaged more expanded clones than CD4+. The CD4+ and CD8+ T cells in the blood had expanded clonally by week 6 at 0.1 to 3.0 mg/kg.

The CDR3 is 15 residues long. Germline-derived CDR1 and CDR2 are SGHTA and FQGNSA. Trimming removed 1 base at V and 2 bases at J, with 10 bases between. As for this clone: Its antigen remains unknown. The same CDR3 also results from other DNA sequences found in this sample.

The timepoints at which blood was sampled were baseline, cycle 4 day 1, and cycle 7 day 1. Method: immunoSEQ multiplex PCR; TCRdb's copy keeps in-frame clones and lacks some. The repertoire holds fewer than 80,000 clones, with 70% to 90% as singletons. The sequence came from an adult with an advanced solid tumor such as melanoma, head and neck, liver or kidney cancer. The gene calls are TRBV7-2 and TRBJ2-3; D possibly corresponds to TRBD2 (6 bases). Here the sequenced sample was CD4+ or CD8+ T cells sorted from blood, taken in a trial of the OX40 agonist ivuxolimab. The DNA for the CDR3 is TGTGCCAGCAGCTTAGGACTAGGAAACACAGATACGCAGTATTTT. Translation gives CASSLGLGNTDTQYF.